The sequence of this TCR beta chain was determined in a study of regulatory T cells in long-lasting Graves disease. As for time point: newly diagnosed GD, antithyroid drugs for less than 3 months. The authors made the TCR library using RNA they extracted from PBMCs. Libraries of TCR beta came from iRepertoire HTBI primers plus Arm-PCR of CDR3 regions. In TCRdb, the multiplex PCR reads were re-called with MiXCR into one record per CDR3 protein. The sample lists some 250,000 distinct CDR3 sequences; approximately 20% were seen once. V shed 2 bases, J shed 9 bases, and the junction held 13 bases outside the gene matches. CDR3 length: 17 residues. Germline V gene lookup returns CDR1 SGHTA and CDR2 FQGNSA. This clonotype occurred many times.

This chain uses TRBV7-2 with TRBJ2-1; 10 positions match TRBD2. The receptor was derived from a female donor with Graves disease. The source was peripheral blood mononuclear cells (PBMCs), collected at new diagnosis, from a patient treated with antithyroid drugs. The chain's CDR3 is CASSLIAGGPPNGEQFF. DNA of the CDR3: TGTGCCAGCAGCTTAATAGCGGGAGGCCCTCCGAACGGTGAGCAGTTCTTC.